The next 8 T cell receptor beta chains were all read from a single sample in a study of blood T cells in healthy people across ages. For the second PCR, which ran for about 6 to 11 cycles, a sample-barcoded 5' primer and a J-beta primer mix were used. TCRdb passed the 5' RACE reads through MiXCR, listing each CDR3 protein once. There are 1.5 million to 2 million distinct CDR3 sequences in the sample; roughly 43% occur only once, and 23% lies in the top ten. The sequenced sample consisted of blood. The receptors stem from a human donor in good health.

This chain joins TRBV18 and TRBJ1-1; 7 bases line up with TRBD1. Germline V gene lookup returns CDR1 KGHSH and CDR2 LQKENI. This CDR3 contains 14 residues. The ends lost 2 bases at V and 7 bases at J; junction bases unmatched: 7. CDR3: CASSPSRQGFEAFF. In nucleotides, the CDR3 is TGTGCCAGCTCACCAAGTAGACAGGGATTTGAAGCTTTCTTT. The full variable domain, with the rest looked up from reference TRBV18 and TRBJ1-1, is NAGVMQNPRHLVRRRGQEARLRCSPMKGHSHVYWYRQLPEEGLKFMVYLQKENIIDESGMPKERFSAEFPKEGPSILRIQQVVRGDSAAYFCASSPSRQGFEAFFGQGTRLTVV.

This clonotype has only a few counts. This sequence joins TRBV29-1 and TRBJ2-1; the match to TRBD2 covers 7 bases. The CDR3 spans 13 residues. With 0 bases clipped from V and 7 bases from J, the junction kept 3 bases outside the gene matches. Germline V CDR1 and CDR2: SQVTM, ANQGSEA. CDR3 in DNA: TGCAGCGTTGAAGATGGGGGGGGGAATGAGCAGTTCTTC. Residues: CSVEDGGGNEQFF.

This clonotype was counted only a few times. The genes are TRBV6-2 or TRBV6-3 and TRBJ2-1; D possibly corresponds to TRBD1 (6 bases). The V end lost 1 base, the J end lost 3 bases, and 10 bases lay between the germline ends. The CDR3 covers 15 residues. Germline lookup yields CDR1 MNHEY and CDR2 SVGEGT. As DNA, the CDR3 is TGTGCCAGCAGTTACTTTACAGGGAACTACAATGAGCAGTTCTTC. Amino acid sequence: CASSYFTGNYNEQFF.

This chain links TRBV7-9 with TRBJ2-2; D assignment may be TRBD1 or TRBD2 (5 bases each). This CDR3 region has 15 residues. Germline V gene data show CDR1 as SEHNR and CDR2 as FQNEAQ (reference sequence). Between the trimmed V and J ends, which lost 5 bases and 1 base, there was a span of 11 bases. The CDR3 DNA reads as TGTGCCAGCAGCGGCCGGGGCCTGAACACCGGGGAGCTGTTTTTT. Translating gives CASSGRGLNTGELFF.

The genes are TRBV6-2 or TRBV6-3 and TRBJ2-6; no clear D gene. The CDR3 extends over 14 amino acids. Trimming shortened V by 6 bases and J by 4 bases, and 10 bases separated the two germline ends. CDR1 MNHEY and CDR2 SVGEGT come from the germline V gene. CDR3 coding DNA: TGTGCCAGCAGCTCCCCGGAGGGGGCCAACGTCCTGACTTTC. Residues: CASSSPEGANVLTF.

V and J are TRBV4-3 and TRBJ2-2; tentative D call: TRBD1 (5 bases). Germline V gives CDR1 LGHNA, CDR2 YSLEER. V was cut by 5 bases and J by 6 bases, with 13 bases left in between. The CDR3 contains 14 residues. The CDR3 here is CASSIGVSAGELFF. The CDR3 nucleotides read TGCGCCAGCAGCATAGGGGTATCTGCCGGGGAGCTGTTTTTT.

V is TRBV7-9 and J is TRBJ1-6; D may be TRBD1 (6 bases). Germline values: CDR1 SEHNR, CDR2 FQNEAQ (reference sequence). This CDR3 contains 17 residues. V lost 4 bases, J lost 0 bases, and 13 bases lay in between. This CDR3 is CASSSRGGSSYNSPLHF. In DNA form, the CDR3 reads TGTGCCAGCAGCTCCCGAGGGGGTAGCTCCTATAATTCACCCCTCCACTTT.

The V gene is TRBV13, the J gene TRBJ1-2; TRBD1 matches 8 bases. CDR1 and CDR2 (germline): PRHDT, FYEKMQ (reference sequence). The CDR3 loop spans 15 amino acids. V was pared by 0 bases and J by 7 bases, with 7 bases of the junction left unmatched. CDR3 in DNA: TGTGCCAGCAGCTTAGGCGGACAGGGAGGATTTGGCTACACCTTC. As protein: CASSLGGQGGFGYTF.